Listed here are 2 T cell receptor beta chains from one sample, sequenced in a study of blood T cell repertoires in COVID-19. Repertoires were generated with immunoSEQ multiplex PCR, while TCRdb's copy carries only in-frame clones and drops some. The data show 68,000 or so clones, 80% to 90% seen once. Sequenced sample: peripheral blood. These receptors came from a man aged 45-65 years with acute or convalescent COVID-19.

The gene calls are TRBV27 and TRBJ1-2, with D perhaps TRBD1 (5 bases). CDR1 is MNHEY and CDR2 is SMNVEV in the germline V gene (reference sequence). The CDR3 runs to 17 residues. V dropped 3 bases and J dropped 1 base, with 18 bases sitting between them. CDR3 nucleotide sequence: TGTGCCAGCAGTTTCTTCGCGGGGGGGGGTAGTAACTATGGCTACACCTTC. Amino acid sequence: CASSFFAGGGSNYGYTF.

The J gene is TRBJ1-1, the V gene TRBV30, with TRBD1 matching over 8 bases. The CDR3 loop spans 13 amino acids. After removal of 4 bases from V and 6 bases from J, the junction contained 7 bases not matched to a gene. Germline assignment: CDR1 GTSNPN and CDR2 SVGIG (reference sequence). The chain's CDR3 is CAWNQQGGSEAFF. The CDR3 region has the DNA TGTGCCTGGAACCAACAGGGGGGGTCTGAAGCTTTCTTT.